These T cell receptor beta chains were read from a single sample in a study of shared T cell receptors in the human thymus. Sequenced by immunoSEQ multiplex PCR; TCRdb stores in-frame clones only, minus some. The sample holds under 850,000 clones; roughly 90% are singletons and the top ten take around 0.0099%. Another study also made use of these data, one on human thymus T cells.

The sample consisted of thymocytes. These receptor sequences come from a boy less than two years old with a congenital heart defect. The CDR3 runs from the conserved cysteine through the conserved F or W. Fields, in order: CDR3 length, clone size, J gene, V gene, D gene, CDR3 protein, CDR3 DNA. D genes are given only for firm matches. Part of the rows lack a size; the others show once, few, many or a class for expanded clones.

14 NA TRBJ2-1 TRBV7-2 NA CASSRKRAYNEQFF TGTGCCAGCAGCCGAAAGCGGGCCTACAATGAGCAGTTCTTC
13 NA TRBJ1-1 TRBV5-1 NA CASSSVTGTEAFF TGCGCCAGCAGCTCGGTTACGGGCACTGAAGCTTTCTTT
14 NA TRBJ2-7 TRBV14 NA CASSATGTDHEQYF TGTGCCAGCAGCGCGACAGGCACTGACCACGAGCAGTACTTC
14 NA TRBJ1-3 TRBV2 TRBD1 CASSIRGARHTIYF TGTGCCAGCAGTATCAGGGGGGCGCGTCACACCATATATTTT
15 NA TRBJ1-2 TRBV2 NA CASSPRPHPYYGYTF TGTGCCAGCAGTCCTAGACCGCACCCTTACTATGGCTACACCTTC
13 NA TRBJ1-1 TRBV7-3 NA CASSFQGRTEAFF TGTGCCAGCAGCTTTCAGGGCAGGACTGAAGCTTTCTTT
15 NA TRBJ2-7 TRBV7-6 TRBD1 CASSLHRGTSYEQYF TGTGCCAGCAGCTTACACAGGGGGACCAGCTACGAGCAGTACTTC
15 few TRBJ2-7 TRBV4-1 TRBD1 CASSQTGTGSHEQYF TGCGCCAGCAGCCAAACCGGGACAGGGTCCCACGAGCAGTACTTC
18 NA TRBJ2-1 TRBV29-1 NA CSVLGQPSSFSSYNEQFF TGCAGCGTACTTGGACAGCCGTCTAGCTTTAGCTCCTACAATGAGCAGTTCTTC
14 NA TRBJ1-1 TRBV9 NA CASSHGTKGPEAFF TGTGCCAGCAGCCACGGGACAAAGGGACCTGAAGCTTTCTTT
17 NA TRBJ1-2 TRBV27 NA CASSFRYQPFTNYGYTF TGTGCCAGCAGTTTCAGGTATCAGCCCTTTACGAACTATGGCTACACCTTC
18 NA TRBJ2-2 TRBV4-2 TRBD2 CASSQDRGDPANTGELFF TGTGCCAGCAGCCAAGATCGGGGGGACCCCGCGAACACCGGGGAGCTGTTTTTT
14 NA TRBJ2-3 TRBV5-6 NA CASSLSGYTDTQYF TGTGCCAGCAGCTTGTCCGGGTACACAGATACGCAGTATTTT
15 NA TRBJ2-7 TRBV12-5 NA CASRALPDRPGEQYF TGTGCTAGTAGAGCACTCCCGGACCGGCCGGGAGAGCAGTACTTC
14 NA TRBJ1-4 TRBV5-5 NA CASSSTGLREKLFF TGTGCCAGCAGCTCCACAGGGCTTAGGGAAAAACTGTTTTTT